This TCR beta chain is drawn from a study of regulatory T cells in long-lasting Graves disease. Details on this clonotype: Its antigen remains unknown.

In building TCR beta libraries, iRepertoire HTBI primers were used together with Arm-PCR of CDR3 regions. MiXCR, run by TCRdb on the multiplex PCR reads, gives a single entry per CDR3 protein. Here the sample spans about 450,000 distinct CDR3 sequences, about a quarter being singletons. Noted time point: persistent/refractory GD, antithyroid drugs over 5 years with positive TRAb. Extracted RNA from PBMCs served as the source of the TCR library. The CDR3 covers 20 residues. Looked up from germline, CDR1 is SGHTA and CDR2 is FQGNSA. Losses at the gene ends were 1 base for V and 5 bases for J; bases not matched to a gene: 15. Points from the study as a whole: Favoring TRBV28, TRBJ1-2 and TRBJ2-5 was a feature seen in persistent disease. No thyroid tissue was studied; the work used peripheral blood only. The persistent group shared some 2,700 public clonotypes, more than the roughly 970 shared by new patients.

The V call is TRBV7-2, the J call TRBJ2-5; 14 nucleotides align to TRBD2. The specimen comprised peripheral blood mononuclear cells (PBMCs), sampled when the disease was refractory, from a patient treated with antithyroid drugs. The TCR was taken from a female donor with Graves disease. In nucleotides, the CDR3 is TGTGCCAGCAGCTTAGTTGGTGCCGGGACTAGCGGGAGTTACGAGGAGACCCAGTACTTC. It encodes CASSLVGAGTSGSYEETQYF.